This note documents a single T cell receptor beta chain sequence. Clones were sequenced by immunoSEQ multiplex PCR, and TCRdb holds only the in-frame ones, with some missing. The data contain over 70,000 clones, 80% to 90% of them singletons. This record belongs to a study of OX40 agonist ivuxolimab in advanced cancers. Study context: A mean age of around 66 years, range roughly 20 to 80, was recorded, and about 83% were male. The eligibility criteria allowed prior anti-PD-1, anti-PD-L1 or anti-CTLA-4 therapy, and approximately 38% had some.

The CDR3 runs to 11 residues. Trimming shortened V by 8 bases and J by 7 bases, and 9 bases separated the two germline ends. The V gene's germline CDR1 is MNHNY and CDR2 SVGAGI (reference sequence). The sequence came from an adult with an advanced solid tumor such as melanoma, head and neck, liver or kidney cancer. The sample consisted of CD4+ or CD8+ T cells sorted from blood, taken in a trial of the OX40 agonist ivuxolimab. This chain links TRBV6-6 with TRBJ2-1, with D uncertain. This chain's CDR3 is CASGRANEQFF. The CDR3 DNA reads as TGTGCCAGCGGAAGAGCGAATGAGCAGTTCTTC.